These 6 T cell receptor beta chains came from one sample sequenced in a study of T-cell memory formation after mild COVID-19. Each CDR3 protein is one row after TCRdb ran MiXCR on the 5' RACE reads. The sample contains roughly 510,000 distinct CDR3 sequences, 15% to 20% of which appear only once. The sequenced material came from PBMCs or a T cell subset sorted from them (not recorded which). These receptors were obtained from an adult woman who had mild COVID-19 (a few samples of this study predate the infection). Cell type and time point are not known.

V and J are TRBV25-1 and TRBJ2-2; 7 bases are a match to TRBD1. This CDR3 region has 15 residues. Losses at the gene ends were 1 base for V and 6 bases for J; bases not matched to a gene: 5. The germline gives CDR1 MGHDK, CDR2 SYGVNS. The DNA of the CDR3 is TGTGCCAGCAGTGAATTCGGGACAGCCCCCGGGGAGCTGTTTTTT. This gives the protein CASSEFGTAPGELFF.

This clonotype was found many times. The V and J genes are TRBV21-1 and TRBJ2-7; TRBD1, the table's D call, lacks a check against the DNA. TRBV21-1 is flagged as a pseudogene. This CDR3 has 17 residues. CDR3 bases: TGTGCCAGCAGCCGGAGCTGGACAGGGGGCATAATCCACGAGCAGTACTTC. It is translated as CASSRSWTGGIIHEQYF.

The chain carries TRBV5-1 and TRBJ2-3; 9 nucleotides match TRBD2. CDR3 length: 15 residues. The ends lost 0 bases at V and 4 bases at J; junction bases unmatched: 3. CDR1 and CDR2 (germline): SGHRS, YFSETQ. In DNA, the CDR3 is TGCGCCAGCAGCTTGGGGCGGGGGGGCCCAGATACGCAGTATTTT. Amino acid sequence: CASSLGRGGPDTQYF.

V gene TRBV4-3 combines with J gene TRBJ2-3; D call uncertain. The germline V and J ends were trimmed by 5 bases and 7 bases, with 13 bases remaining between them. CDR1 is LGHNA, CDR2 YSLEER, per germline. The CDR3 consists of 13 residues. This CDR3 is CASSSSGVYTQYF. The CDR3 region has the DNA TGCGCCAGCAGCTCAAGTGGCGTGTATACGCAGTATTTT.

This chain uses TRBV7-9 with TRBJ1-1; no clear D. Germline CDR1 SEHNR, CDR2 FQNEAQ (reference sequence). V lost 3 bases and J 1 base, leaving 12 bases between the germline ends. This CDR3 comprises 15 residues. This chain's CDR3 is CASSFYVGSNTEAFF. CDR3 sequence (DNA): TGTGCCAGCAGCTTCTATGTGGGCTCGAACACTGAAGCTTTCTTT.

Only one count was recorded for this clonotype. The V and J genes are TRBV7-8 and TRBJ2-3; 13 bases match TRBD2. The CDR3 is 17 amino acids. The trim removed 5 bases at V and 7 bases at J, leaving 12 bases unmatched. Germline CDR1 and CDR2: SGHVS and FQNEAQ. The CDR3 spells CASSPIGTSGKSNTQYF. CDR3 bases: TGTGCCAGCAGCCCAATTGGGACTAGCGGGAAATCCAATACGCAGTATTTT.